Below, 23 T cell receptor beta chains from the same sample are listed, as sequenced in a study of shared clonotypes between healthy human individuals. The protocol was immunoSEQ multiplex PCR, while the TCRdb copy is restricted to in-frame clones and leaves out a portion. The data contain about 2.3 million clones, 85% to 95% of them seen just once; the ten biggest clones take up about 0.41%. Sequenced: naive CD4+ T cells from PBMCs. Subset: CD45RA+ positively selected. Receptor source: a man aged 18 to 30 in good health. Some clones in this sample may be carry-over from other donors' samples.

This chain joins TRBV29-1 and TRBJ2-2; TRBD1 matches 9 bases. This CDR3 is 15 amino acids long. With V trimmed by 4 bases and J by 1 base, 4 bases remained unmatched. Germline loops: CDR1 SQVTM, CDR2 ANQGSEA. In DNA, the CDR3 is TGCAGCGTTGGGGGACAGGGATGGAACACCGGGGAGCTGTTTTTT. Its translation: CSVGGQGWNTGELFF.

This clone was detected only once. At the DNA level, this CDR3 is encoded by other sequences in the same sample as well. V gene TRBV28 combines with J gene TRBJ1-2; no reliable D call. Germline-derived CDR1 and CDR2 are MDHEN and SYDVKM. V dropped 1 base and J dropped 0 bases, with 3 bases sitting between them. The CDR3 consists of 13 residues. In DNA, the CDR3 is TGTGCCAGCAGTTTATCAGCTAACTATGGCTACACCTTC. It specifies CASSLSANYGYTF.

The chain has TRBV5-8 and TRBJ1-3, with D uncertain. V was clipped by 7 bases and J by 0 bases, with 14 bases between them. The germline V gene has CDR1 SGHTS and CDR2 YDEGEE. This CDR3 is 15 amino acids long. CDR3 residues: CASCTTRSSGNTIYF. CDR3 DNA sequence: TGTGCCAGCTGCACTACGCGGAGCTCTGGAAACACCATATATTTT. The whole variable domain, remainder taken from reference TRBV5-8 and TRBJ1-3, is EAGVTQSPTHLIKTRGQQATLRCSPISGHTSVYWYQQALGLGLQFLLWYDEGEERNRGNFPPRFSGRQFPNYSSELNVNALELEDSALYLCASCTTRSSGNTIYFGEGSWLTVV.

This clone has a single count. CDR3 sequence: CASSLEALAWNEQFF. CDR3 bases: TGCGCCAGCAGCTTGGAAGCACTAGCTTGGAATGAGCAGTTCTTC. The chain uses TRBV5-1 and TRBJ2-1; the D gene is possibly TRBD2 (6 bases). This CDR3 contains 15 residues. Germline CDR1 SGHRS, CDR2 YFSETQ. V lost 0 bases, J lost 7 bases, and 14 bases lay in between.

V usage is TRBV5-6 and J usage is TRBJ2-1; 8 positions match TRBD1. The CDR3 has 15 residues. Germline CDR1 reads SGHDT; CDR2 reads YYEEEE. V gave up 4 bases and J gave up 2 bases; unmatched junction bases: 5. CDR3 bases: TGTGCCAGCAGCCCTTTGGGACAGGCCTACAATGAGCAGTTCTTC. This sequence encodes CASSPLGQAYNEQFF.

The chain joins TRBV5-1 to TRBJ2-3; D gene unclear. The CDR3 covers 15 residues. V was shortened by 0 bases and J by 2 bases, with 10 bases between the two germline ends. CDR1 is SGHRS and CDR2 is YFSETQ in the germline V gene. The CDR3 coding sequence is TGCGCCAGCAGCTTGGCCGACTTTAACACAGATACGCAGTATTTT. Translation gives CASSLADFNTDTQYF.

The genes are TRBV28 and TRBJ1-5; maybe TRBD1 (6 bases). The V gene lost 6 bases and the J gene lost 0 bases, with 15 bases spanning the gap. Germline CDR1 is MDHEN and CDR2 is SYDVKM. The CDR3 totals 16 residues. The CDR3 loop is CASRGYGTTSNQPQHF. The CDR3 DNA reads as TGTGCCAGCAGGGGCTATGGGACAACTAGCAATCAGCCCCAGCATTTT.

The V and J genes are TRBV30 and TRBJ2-3, with 16 bases fitting TRBD2. CDR1 GTSNPN and CDR2 SVGIG come from the germline V gene (reference sequence). The CDR3 covers 13 residues. The CDR3 loop is CASGLAGGDTQYF. The CDR3 nucleotides are TGTGCGTCGGGACTAGCGGGAGGGGATACGCAGTATTTT.

This chain links TRBV9 with TRBJ1-4; TRBD1 matches 7 bases. Per germline, CDR1 SGDLS and CDR2 YYNGEE. Losses at the gene ends were 4 bases for V and 6 bases for J; bases not matched to a gene: 9. The CDR3 spans 15 residues. CDR3: CASSPENRGDEKLFF. CDR3 coding DNA: TGTGCCAGCAGCCCCGAGAACAGGGGTGATGAAAAACTGTTTTTT.

V and J are TRBV9 and TRBJ2-3; the D is unclear. Germline CDR1 and CDR2: SGDLS and YYNGEE. V dropped 3 bases and J dropped 2 bases, with 4 bases sitting between them. This CDR3 comprises 12 residues. The CDR3 bases are TGTGCCAGCAGCGGCAACACAGATACGCAGTATTTT. Amino acids: CASSGNTDTQYF.

This chain joins TRBV5-6 and TRBJ2-1; no clear D gene. Trimming removed 3 bases from V and 6 bases from J, with 4 bases in between. The germline gives CDR1 SGHDT, CDR2 YYEEEE. The CDR3 sequence is 11 residues long. Here the CDR3 reads CASSWVNEQFF. DNA of the CDR3: TGTGCCAGCAGCTGGGTCAATGAGCAGTTCTTC.

This sequence joins TRBV7-9 and TRBJ2-1; the match to TRBD1 covers 10 bases. J was trimmed by 5 bases and V by 7 bases; bases with no gene match: 8. In germline, CDR1 is SEHNR, CDR2 FQNEAQ (reference sequence). The CDR3 extends over 15 amino acids. CDR3 in DNA: TGTGCCAGCACCAGGACCGGGACAGGGGACAATGAGCAGTTCTTC. Translation: CASTRTGTGDNEQFF.

V gene TRBV28 combines with J gene TRBJ1-3; maybe TRBD1 (6 bases). This CDR3 is built from 16 residues. Between the trimmed V and J ends, which lost 6 bases and 2 bases, there was a span of 17 bases. Germline V CDR1 and CDR2: MDHEN, SYDVKM. CDR3 region: CASSPPGQITGNTIYF. The CDR3 DNA reads TGTGCCAGCAGCCCCCCTGGACAGATCACTGGAAACACCATATATTTT.

The chain recombines TRBV15 with TRBJ2-2, with TRBD1 matching 9 bases. V lost 7 bases, J lost 6 bases, and 6 bases stayed unmatched. The length of the CDR3 is 14 residues. Germline V gene data show CDR1 as LNHNV and CDR2 as YYDKDF (reference sequence). CDR3 in amino acids: CATTQQGAPGELFF. The CDR3 DNA reads TGTGCCACCACCCAACAGGGGGCTCCCGGGGAGCTGTTTTTT.

This chain joins TRBV9 and TRBJ2-1, with 7 bases that match TRBD1. This CDR3 comprises 15 residues. The junction had 6 bases not matched to a gene; V was cut back by 6 bases and J by 0 bases. Germline V gene lookup returns CDR1 SGDLS and CDR2 YYNGEE. The CDR3 DNA follows: TGTGCCAGCACCCTACAGGGGAGCTCCTACAATGAGCAGTTCTTC. It encodes CASTLQGSSYNEQFF.

The chain has TRBV7-2 and TRBJ2-1; 11 bases fit TRBD2. V shed 5 bases, J shed 9 bases, and the junction held 9 bases outside the gene matches. Germline lookup yields CDR1 SGHTA and CDR2 FQGNSA. The CDR3 spans 15 residues. CDR3 amino acids: CASSPDSGRDSEQFF. In nucleotides, the CDR3 is TGTGCCAGCAGCCCCGATAGCGGGAGGGACTCTGAGCAGTTCTTC.

This clone was recorded once. The chain couples TRBV5-4 to TRBJ2-3; D is possibly TRBD2 (6 bases). CDR3 size: 15 residues. Germline V CDR1 and CDR2: SGHNT, YYREEE (reference sequence). V was pared by 5 bases and J by 1 base, with 14 bases between. Written as DNA, the CDR3 is TGTGCCAGCAGGTCCCCGGGCGGGGGCACAGATACGCAGTATTTT. The encoded protein is CASRSPGGGTDTQYF.

Note on this clone: One junction end does not reproduce the germline sequence, and a read error may be involved. The genes are TRBV2 and TRBJ2-1; 8 bases line up with TRBD1. The CDR3 loop spans 12 amino acids. Germline CDR1 reads SNHLY; CDR2 reads FYNNEI. CDR3 nucleotides: TGTGCCAGCAGTGAAGGTTGGACAGGGTTGGTCTTC. Its protein is CASSEGWTGLVF.

The chain recombines TRBV5-1 with TRBJ2-7; 8 bases fit TRBD2. V lost 4 bases, J lost 5 bases, and 11 bases stayed unmatched. Germline values: CDR1 SGHRS, CDR2 YFSETQ. The CDR3 consists of 15 residues. The CDR3 loop reads CASSLSGTRLHEQYF. CDR3 coding DNA: TGCGCCAGCAGCCTTTCCGGGACTAGGTTACACGAGCAGTACTTC.

The J gene is TRBJ1-3, the V gene TRBV7-9; no reliable D call. The CDR3 is 14 residues long. The V gene's germline CDR1 is SEHNR and CDR2 FQNEAQ (reference sequence). Deletions cut 5 bases from V and 5 bases from J, with 13 bases between. CDR3 DNA sequence: TGTGCCAGCAGCACCCTCTCAGATAGAAACACCATATATTTT. Amino acid sequence: CASSTLSDRNTIYF.

CDR3 sequence: CASSSPGTALRSYNEQFF. The CDR3 coding sequence is TGTGCCAGCAGTTCTCCCGGGACAGCCCTGAGATCCTACAATGAGCAGTTCTTC. The genes are TRBV28 and TRBJ2-1; 7 nucleotides align to TRBD1. The germline CDR1 and CDR2 sequences are MDHEN and SYDVKM. This CDR3 is 18 amino acids long. Losses at the gene ends were 4 bases for V and 1 base for J; bases not matched to a gene: 13.

A word on this clone: Different DNA sequences within this sample yield the same CDR3. V gene TRBV6-5 combines with J gene TRBJ2-7; 8 bases are shared with TRBD1. The CDR3 consists of 14 residues. From germline, CDR1 is MNHEY and CDR2 SVGAGI. Losses at the gene ends were 2 bases for V and 3 bases for J; bases not matched to a gene: 3. CDR3 coding DNA: TGTGCCAGCAGTTACCGGGACAGGTTCTACGAGCAGTACTTC. Its translation is CASSYRDRFYEQYF.

This clone was seen only once. The chain is built from TRBV29-1 and TRBJ2-1; a weak D match, TRBD1 (5 bases). The CDR3 covers 17 residues. Germline CDR1 is SQVTM and CDR2 is ANQGSEA. V was trimmed by 7 bases and J by 0 bases, leaving 22 bases between them. The CDR3 region is CSAHPPYRSSSYNEQFF. The CDR3 region has the DNA TGCAGCGCCCATCCCCCATACAGGTCCAGCTCCTACAATGAGCAGTTCTTC.